This TCR beta chain was profiled in a study of identical twins (dated by TCRdb to between 2015 and 2016). With regard to the full study: To test whether fetal clonotypes persist, this study deep-sequenced TCR alpha and beta repertoires from monozygotic twins, from unrelated adults of various ages, and from cord blood. Replicate twin experiments were performed at different times using different library preparation protocols to rule out contamination.

The library was prepared using 5' RACE. Sequencing took place on an Illumina HiSeq 2000. Template switching introduced a universal primer binding site; the final cDNA contained a unique molecular identifier, enabling accurate counting of TCR cDNA molecules. First-strand cDNA for TCR alpha and beta chains was synthesized from specific primers in the conserved constant-segment region. To control for contamination, every cDNA library was double barcoded, receiving both a SMART-Mk sample barcode and Illumina barcodes. TruSeq adapter sequences and Illumina sample barcodes were added in two successive PCR steps. Sequencing of the TCR alpha and beta cDNA libraries was done on the Illumina HiSeq platform using custom primers. Processing in the source paper ran as follows. Raw reads were processed with MiGEC to extract unique molecular identifiers, and MiXCR was used to determine CDR3 positions. Recombination models were inferred per individual with the repgenHMM and IGoR tools using an EM algorithm. Shared clonotypes were analyzed with the tcR package in R, and sharing was normalized by the product of cloneset sizes. To study raw recombination free of thymic and clonal selection effects, out-of-frame nonproductive sequences were analyzed. The public reads were run again by TCRdb, first through fastp at Q25 and then through MiXCR, and only productive beta chains were kept. Records with the same CDR3 protein are collapsed into one entry carrying the most frequent genes and DNA. It is TCRdb's table, rather than the study itself, that gives the V and J calls and clone size. Here the sample has around 480,000 distinct CDR3 sequences; approximately 15% occur a single time. Jointly, the top ten make up approximately 0.52% of the sample.

This clonotype was picked up a small number of times. Its target antigen remains unknown. Base qualities were left out, and no much larger clone turns up one base away. CDR1 and CDR2, per the germline V gene, are SNHLY and FYNNEI. The trim is 8 bases for V and 1 base for J, with a gap of 19 bases between the germline ends. The CDR3 sequence holds 16 residues, the cysteine and phenylalanine included. This entry keeps only the CDR3 DNA: 48 bases, framed from base 1. Every donor was a healthy Caucasian. Three pairs of female monozygotic twins, all aged roughly 18 to 29 years, made up the twin cohort. Positive isolation kits from Invitrogen were used to isolate CD4+ and CD8+ T cell populations. The investigation overall reported the following: Because the same donors could not be followed over many years, conclusions were based on cross-sectional statistical analysis. Invariant T cells such as MAIT and iNKT could partly confound zero-insertion analyses, although diverse VJ usage argued against such confounding for most clonotypes. Compared with coincidental sharing between unrelated individuals, an excess of low generation-probability sequences was observed among out-of-frame TCR alpha sequences shared between twins. Recombination models systematically underestimated out-of-frame TCR alpha sharing in monozygotic twins but agreed with sharing between unrelated individuals. Fewer insertions were carried by abundant cord blood beta clonotypes, a similar but weaker trend appeared in young adult naive repertoires, and no such trend appeared in memory repertoires. A weaker excess of twin sharing was found in beta out-of-frame sequences because the signal-to-noise ratio was lowered by fewer shared sequences.

This sample also appeared in a second study, on yellow fever vaccine responses in identical twins. As the second paper documents: The T cell response to vaccination in identical twins was reported by the authors to appear partly convergent and partly personalized. In identical twins, the study followed T cell clones that responded to the vaccine with precision.

This chain joins TRBV2 to TRBJ2-3; matching of 5 bases hints at TRBD1 as the D gene. The source material was CD4+ T cells sorted from blood. The receptor comes from a woman younger than 30 in good health. The DNA sequence is as follows: TGTGCCAGCCATATAAAAAGGGGCAGCGGCACAGATACGCAGTATTTT. The translation is CASHIKRGSGTDTQYF.